This record covers a single TCR beta chain. This sample is part of a study of cytomegalovirus exposure and HLA in healthy donors. PCR primers comprised 60 Vbeta and 13 Jbeta primers. Profiling relied on immunoSEQ multiplex PCR, and the TCRdb table lists in-frame clones only, not all of them. The sample carries nearly 110,000 clones, 70% to 80% recorded once. Sequenced material: PBMCs. The source is a female donor in good health and CMV-seronegative.

The CDR3 here is CATSRKQGARGNQPQHF. The CDR3 DNA reads as TGTGCCACCAGCAGAAAACAGGGGGCGCGAGGCAATCAGCCCCAGCATTTT. The gene calls are TRBV15 and TRBJ1-5; the match to TRBD1 covers 9 bases. The germline gives CDR1 LNHNV, CDR2 YYDKDF (reference sequence). This CDR3 is 17 amino acids long. V shed 2 bases, J shed 2 bases, and the junction held 7 bases outside the gene matches.